Listed below are T cell receptor beta chains from one sample, sequenced in a study of cytomegalovirus exposure and HLA in healthy donors. Repertoires were generated with immunoSEQ multiplex PCR, while TCRdb's copy carries only in-frame clones and drops some. The sample yields about 130,000 clones, approximately 87% seen once. The sequenced sample consisted of PBMCs. The receptors stem from a man younger than 35 in good health and CMV-seropositive. Each CDR3 is given with its conserved first and last residue. A D gene is named only where the DNA matches it firmly. Only some rows state a clone size, as once, few, many or a class for expanded clones.

>TRBJ2-3|-|TRBV18|15|-
CASSLVSGNTDTQYF
TGTGCCAGCTCCCTTGTATCAGGGAACACAGATACGCAGTATTTT
>TRBJ2-7|TRBD2|TRBV28|16|-
CASSSTTSSSSYEQYF
TGTGCCAGCAGTTCCACGACTAGCTCGAGCTCCTACGAGCAGTACTTC
>TRBJ1-5|-|TRBV10-2|12|-
CASSEMGASPHF
TGCGCCAGCAGTGAGATGGGGGCCTCTCCGCATTTT
>TRBJ1-2|-|TRBV10-3|16|-
CAISDMGRVVDLGYTF
TGTGCCATCAGTGATATGGGGCGCGTGGTCGATTTAGGCTACACCTTC
>TRBJ1-1|TRBD1|TRBV19|14|-
CASSSRDRAHEAFF
TGTGCCAGTAGTAGCCGGGACAGGGCACATGAAGCTTTCTTT
>TRBJ2-1|-|TRBV19|12|few
CASGVLYNEQFF
TGTGCCAGCGGGGTCCTATACAATGAGCAGTTCTTC
>TRBJ2-7|-|TRBV4-2|14|-
CASSQDVVGSEQYF
TGTGCCAGCAGCCAAGATGTCGTGGGGAGCGAGCAGTACTTC
>TRBJ1-2|-|TRBV29-1|12|-
CSVATVDYGYTF
TGCAGCGTTGCAACAGTGGACTATGGCTACACCTTC
>TRBJ1-1|-|TRBV6-5|14|-
CASSYSRVNTEAFF
TGTGCCAGCAGTTACAGCCGAGTTAACACTGAAGCTTTCTTT
>TRBJ2-3|TRBD2|TRBV2|16|-
CASSEGLAASTDTQYF
TGTGCCAGCAGTGAGGGACTAGCGGCTAGCACAGATACGCAGTATTTT
>TRBJ2-5|TRBD2|TRBV18|16|-
CASSPSSGGTEETQYF
TGTGCCAGCTCTCCCTCTAGCGGGGGGACCGAAGAGACCCAGTACTTC
>TRBJ2-1|TRBD2|TRBV13|15|few
CASRVSGVSYNEQFF
TGTGCCAGCAGGGTTAGCGGGGTCTCCTACAATGAGCAGTTCTTC
>TRBJ1-1|TRBD1|TRBV28|14|few
CASSSTTGGNEAFF
TGTGCCAGCAGTTCCACAACAGGGGGGAATGAAGCTTTCTTT
>TRBJ2-1|-|TRBV5-1|16|-
CASSLAHRVRVDEQFF
TGCGCCAGCAGCTTGGCTCACAGGGTGAGAGTGGATGAGCAGTTCTTC
>TRBJ1-2|TRBD1|TRBV14|16|-
CASSQSGTGDNYGYTF
TGTGCCAGCAGCCAGTCCGGGACAGGGGATAACTATGGCTACACCTTC
>TRBJ2-6|-|TRBV27|15|few
CASSLSSSGANVLTF
TGTGCCAGCAGTTTATCGAGCTCTGGGGCCAACGTCCTGACTTTC
>TRBJ2-1|TRBD2|TRBV28|15|once
CASSPRTSGVNEQFF
TGTGCCAGCAGCCCTAGGACTAGCGGGGTCAATGAGCAGTTCTTC
>TRBJ1-6|TRBD1|TRBV5-4|17|-
CASSTGWTGVSNSPLHF
TGTGCCAGCAGCACCGGATGGACAGGGGTCTCCAATTCACCCCTCCACTTT
>TRBJ2-2|-|TRBV4-1|16|-
CASSQKGASNTGELFF
TGCGCCAGCAGCCAGAAAGGGGCCTCGAACACCGGGGAGCTGTTTTTT
>TRBJ2-7|-|TRBV10-3|16|once
CAISYTPAGAGNEQYF
TGTGCCATCAGTTATACTCCCGCGGGGGCTGGGAACGAGCAGTACTTC
>TRBJ1-1|TRBD1|TRBV28|16|-
CASSLKTGGRNTEAFF
TGTGCCAGCAGTTTAAAGACAGGGGGTAGGAACACTGAAGCTTTCTTT
>TRBJ1-2|TRBD1|TRBV5-5|14|-
CASSSPGGNYGYTF
TGTGCCAGCAGCTCCCCAGGGGGAAACTATGGCTACACCTTC
>TRBJ1-2|TRBD1|TRBV5-1|15|-
CASSLGTTGNYGYTF
TGCGCCAGCAGCTTGGGAACGACAGGGAACTATGGCTACACCTTC
>TRBJ2-5|TRBD2|TRBV27|18|-
CASSLRPSGIAGEETQYF
TGTGCCAGCAGTTTAAGGCCTTCGGGGATAGCGGGGGAAGAGACCCAGTACTTC
>TRBJ2-7|TRBD1|TRBV10-3|14|-
CAISRTGTAYEQYF
TGTGCCATCAGCCGGACAGGGACGGCCTACGAGCAGTACTTC
>TRBJ2-3|-|TRBV5-1|15|-
CASSTGDTSTDTQYF
TGCGCCAGCAGCACTGGGGACACTAGCACAGATACGCAGTATTTT
>TRBJ2-2|-|TRBV5-1|15|-
CASSLAGDPGGELFF
TGCGCCAGCAGCTTGGCGGGCGACCCGGGAGGGGAGCTGTTTTTT
>TRBJ1-4|-|TRBV28|14|-
CASSQAGANEKLFF
TGTGCCAGCAGCCAAGCGGGAGCAAATGAAAAACTGTTTTTT
>TRBJ2-2|-|TRBV7-2|14|-
CASSFNGGTGELFF
TGTGCCAGCAGCTTTAACGGGGGAACCGGGGAGCTGTTTTTT
>TRBJ2-2|-|TRBV6-4|15|-
CASSDSGLNTGELFF
TGTGCCAGCAGTGACTCGGGGCTTAACACCGGGGAGCTGTTTTTT
>TRBJ2-1|TRBD2|TRBV29-1|14|-
CSVVILAFHNEQFF
TGCAGCGTTGTCATACTAGCGTTCCACAATGAGCAGTTCTTC
>TRBJ1-2|-|TRBV30|14|once
CAWSVQRTAYGYTF
TGTGCCTGGAGTGTACAGAGGACAGCCTATGGCTACACCTTC
>TRBJ1-1|-|TRBV9|13|-
CASSVAGQTEAFF
TGTGCCAGCAGCGTAGCCGGACAGACTGAAGCTTTCTTT